The present TCR beta chain was sequenced within a study of T cell responses to AZD1222 COVID-19 vaccine. General study points: The study sampled repertoires only after the peak T cell response. Vaccine-related CD4 TCRs covered spike, predominating at 160-218 and 743-854. Increased Spike-specific TCR breadth and depth were observed after two AZD1222 doses. As reported, nearly half of all spike-specific TCRs target variant regions that are unmutated.

About this clone itself: Its antigen is not known.

Produced via immunoSEQ multiplex PCR; TCRdb's table is partial and in-frame only. The table records 150,000 to 200,000 clones, about 87% of them present only once. Germline V lookup: CDR1 SEHNR, CDR2 FQNEAQ (reference sequence). This CDR3 has 13 residues. V was clipped by 5 bases and J by 1 base, with 8 bases between them. This receptor was obtained from an adult in good health. The source material was peripheral blood, sampled on day 0 of MenACWY control vaccination. The chain couples TRBV7-9 to TRBJ2-5, with D unresolved. The CDR3 is CASSPLSQETQYF. The CDR3, as DNA: TGTGCCAGCAGCCCCTTATCCCAAGAGACCCAGTACTTC. Filled out from reference TRBV7-9 and TRBJ2-5, the complete variable domain reads DTGVSQNPRHKITKRGQNVTFRCDPISEHNRLYWYRQTLGQGPEFLTYFQNEAQLEKSRLLSDRFSAERPKGSFSTLEIQRTEQGDSAMYLCASSPLSQETQYFGPGTRLLVL.